Below, 5 T cell receptor beta chains from the same sample are listed, as sequenced in a study of T cells in Graves' hyperthyroidism and ophthalmopathy. Amplification of TCR beta CDR3 regions was performed using RNA transcripts as template. A first-round RT-PCR of the TCR CDR3 used the HTBI primer set. Each CDR3 protein gets one entry after TCRdb re-called the multiplex PCR reads with MiXCR. The data contain under 650,000 distinct CDR3 sequences, about a sixth of them seen just once; the ten biggest clones take up 3.8%. The sequenced material came from blood. These receptors were taken from a woman aged 25 to 45 with Graves' hyperthyroidism.

This clonotype was observed at least ten times. This chain links TRBV11-2 with TRBJ1-2, with a weak D call TRBD1 (5 bases). This CDR3 contains 13 residues. Trimming took 5 bases from V and 12 from J, leaving 19 bases between them. The germline V gene encodes CDR1 SGHAT and CDR2 FQNNGV. The CDR3 coding sequence is TGTGCCAGCAGCCCCTGGGTGGGGGGATTCAACACCTTC. Protein sequence: CASSPWVGGFNTF.

In regard to this clonotype: One base away lies a much larger clone, so this may be a sequencing read error. V and J are TRBV6-1 and TRBJ2-3, with a weak D call TRBD2 (6 bases). The germline V gene encodes CDR1 MNHNS and CDR2 SASEGT. There are 14 residues in the CDR3. CDR3 amino acids: CPSSEGLYTDTQYF. The CDR3 DNA is TGTCCCAGCAGTGAGGGACTCTACACAGATACGCAGTATTTT.

This clonotype occurred a few times. The rearrangement links TRBV15 to TRBJ2-7; D unresolved. The V and J ends lost 0 bases and 3 bases respectively, with 9 bases between them. Germline assignment: CDR1 LNHNV and CDR2 YYDKDF (reference sequence). The CDR3 spans 14 residues. CDR3: CATSRDDGIYEQYF. DNA of the CDR3: TGTGCCACCAGCAGAGATGACGGAATCTACGAGCAGTACTTC. The complete variable domain, with remaining parts taken from reference TRBV15 and TRBJ2-7, reads DAMVIQNPRYQVTQFGKPVTLSCSQTLNHNVMYWYQQKSSQAPKLLFHYYDKDFNNEADTPDNFQSRRPNTSFCFLDIRSPGLGDTAMYLCATSRDDGIYEQYFGPGTRLTVT.

This clonotype has a count of ten or more. The chain has TRBV2 and TRBJ2-7; 8 bases map to TRBD2. This CDR3 contains 14 residues. Germline trimming cut 8 bases from V and 0 bases from J; bases unmatched to any gene: 6. Germline loops: CDR1 SNHLY, CDR2 FYNNEI. The CDR3 region is CASRQSGSSYEQYF. CDR3 DNA sequence: TGTGCCAGCCGTCAGAGCGGGAGCTCCTACGAGCAGTACTTC.

This clonotype was found many times. J is TRBJ2-2 and V is TRBV11-2; TRBD1 might be the D (6 bases). This CDR3 is 15 amino acids long. Germline values: CDR1 SGHAT, CDR2 FQNNGV. Trimming pared 1 base from V and 4 bases from J, leaving 10 bases between. CDR3 nucleotides: TGTGCCAGCAGCTTAGTCAGGGGCGCCACCGGGGAGCTGTTTTTT. The encoded protein is CASSLVRGATGELFF. The whole variable domain, remainder taken from reference TRBV11-2 and TRBJ2-2, is EAGVAQSPRYKIIEKRQSVAFWCNPISGHATLYWYQQILGQGPKLLIQFQNNGVVDDSQLPKDRFSAERLKGVDSTLKIQPAKLEDSAVYLCASSLVRGATGELFFGEGSRLTVL.